Shown below are 17 T cell receptor beta chains from a single sample sequenced in a study of beta chain features in type 1 diabetes. The study reverse transcribed the entire isolated RNA, so it sequenced expressed TCRB transcripts. Only in-frame clones appear in the TCRdb table, and some are missing; sequencing was by immunoSEQ multiplex PCR. The sample has approximately 150,000 clones, about 9.8% seen once. Sequencing was carried out using central memory CD4+ T cells from blood. The origin of the receptors is a woman between 18 and 30 years old in good health.

This chain links TRBV2 with TRBJ1-6; 8 bases agree with TRBD1. With V trimmed by 0 bases and J by 9 bases, 7 bases remained unmatched. The CDR3 totals 16 residues. Looked up from germline, CDR1 is SNHLY and CDR2 is FYNNEI. CDR3 amino acids: CASSEASHRGSSPLHF. CDR3 sequence (DNA): TGTGCCAGCAGTGAAGCGTCCCACAGGGGGAGTTCACCCCTCCACTTT.

The chain carries TRBV7-6 and TRBJ2-1; 7 bases align to TRBD1. V lost 5 bases, J lost 4 bases, and 8 bases stayed unmatched. The CDR3 covers 15 residues. CDR1 is SGHVS, CDR2 FNYEAQ, per germline. As DNA, the CDR3 is TGTGCCAGCAGCAAACGGGACAGAATATACAATGAGCAGTTCTTC. Its protein product is CASSKRDRIYNEQFF. Filled out from reference TRBV7-6 and TRBJ2-1, the complete variable domain reads GAGVSQSPRYKVTKRGQDVALRCDPISGHVSLYWYRQALGQGPEFLTYFNYEAQQDKSGLPNDRFSAERPEGSISTLTIQRTEQRDSAMYRCASSKRDRIYNEQFFGPGTRLTVL.

The chain uses TRBV10-3 and TRBJ2-7; a weak D match, TRBD2 (6 bases). CDR3 length: 14 residues. Trimming left V 6 bases short and J 0 bases short, with 12 bases between. The germline gives CDR1 ENHRY, CDR2 SYGVKD. CDR3 residues: CAIRVGGNSYEQYF. The CDR3 DNA is TGTGCCATCAGGGTGGGGGGAAACTCCTACGAGCAGTACTTC.

This chain joins TRBV6-6 and TRBJ2-1; D remains ambiguous. This CDR3 comprises 14 residues. The ends were cut back, 2 bases at V and 10 bases at J, with 15 bases in the middle. The germline gives CDR1 MNHNY, CDR2 SVGAGI (reference sequence). CDR3 protein: CASSYPRGSREQFF. DNA for the CDR3: TGTGCCAGCAGTTACCCGAGAGGAAGCCGCGAGCAGTTCTTC.

This clone was seen a few times. J is TRBJ1-5 and V is TRBV15, with 9 positions matching TRBD1. CDR1 and CDR2 (germline): LNHNV, YYDKDF (reference sequence). The V and J ends lost 3 bases and 2 bases, in that order; junction bases with no gene match: 8. The CDR3 contains 17 residues. The CDR3 sequence: CATSRDGQGIRNQPQHF. The CDR3 nucleotides read TGTGCCACCAGCAGGGATGGACAGGGGATACGCAATCAGCCCCAGCATTTT.

The chain couples TRBV19 to TRBJ2-7, with D possibly matching TRBD2 (6 bases). This CDR3 contains 13 residues. Looked up from germline, CDR1 is LNHDA and CDR2 is SQIVND (reference sequence). Trimming removed 6 bases at V and 5 bases at J, with 14 bases between. CDR3 amino acids: CASRGLSLNEQYF. The CDR3 DNA sequence: TGTGCCAGTAGGGGACTGTCTCTAAACGAGCAGTACTTC.

The table lists this clone with a few counts. The J gene is TRBJ2-2, the V gene TRBV6-5, with TRBD2 matching 7 bases. Trimming removed 0 bases from V and 1 base from J; junction bases left unmatched: 2. Looked up from germline, CDR1 is MNHEY and CDR2 is SVGAGI. The CDR3 contains 16 residues. The CDR3 sequence: CASSYSERGNTGELFF. The CDR3 DNA reads as TGTGCCAGCAGTTACTCAGAGCGGGGGAACACCGGGGAGCTGTTTTTT.

This clone was seen a few times. This chain uses TRBV5-1 with TRBJ2-5; 9 positions match TRBD2. The germline CDR1 and CDR2 sequences are SGHRS and YFSETQ. The trim removed 0 bases at V and 6 bases at J, leaving 6 bases unmatched. The CDR3 sequence is 15 residues long. CDR3 sequence reads: CASSLEAGGSQTQYF. For the CDR3, the DNA is TGCGCCAGCAGCTTGGAGGCGGGAGGGTCCCAGACCCAGTACTTC. Drawing the rest from reference TRBV5-1 and TRBJ2-5, the complete variable domain is KAGVTQTPRYLIKTRGQQVTLSCSPISGHRSVSWYQQTPGQGLQFLFEYFSETQRNKGNFPGRFSGRQFSNSRSEMNVSTLELGDSALYLCASSLEAGGSQTQYFGPGTRLLVL.

V and J are TRBV30 and TRBJ2-5; weak D call: TRBD1 (6 bases). CDR3 size: 13 residues. Germline V gene lookup returns CDR1 GTSNPN and CDR2 SVGIG (reference sequence). Trimming shortened V by 3 bases and J by 10 bases, and 18 bases separated the two germline ends. CDR3: CAWRLRDNYIQYF. The CDR3 DNA follows: TGTGCCTGGAGACTACGGGACAACTATATCCAGTACTTC.

The V and J genes are TRBV7-2 and TRBJ2-1; 8 bases agree with TRBD2. Per the germline V gene, CDR1 is SGHTA and CDR2 is FQGNSA. This CDR3 is 16 amino acids long. V lost 2 bases, J lost 8 bases, and 11 bases stayed unmatched. In nucleotides, the CDR3 is TGTGCCAGCAGCTTATTGAGCGGGGGAAAGGAGTATGAGCAGTTCTTC. This sequence encodes CASSLLSGGKEYEQFF.

This clone has just a few counts. This chain links TRBV4-1 with TRBJ2-1; a weak D match, TRBD2 (6 bases). CDR1 and CDR2 (germline): MGHRA, YSYEKL. Between the trimmed V and J ends, which lost 5 bases and 8 bases, there was a span of 19 bases. This CDR3 is 15 amino acids long. The CDR3 nucleotides are TGCGCCAGCAGCTACGGGACTTTACCGTCGGATGAGCAGTTCTTC. The encoded protein is CASSYGTLPSDEQFF.

This chain joins TRBV18 and TRBJ1-5; TRBD1 agrees at 7 bases. Losses at the gene ends were 3 bases for V and 3 bases for J; bases not matched to a gene: 8. Germline-derived CDR1 and CDR2 are KGHSH and LQKENI. The CDR3 is 16 amino acids. For the CDR3, the DNA is TGTGCCAGCTCACCGCAGACAGGGTACAACAATCAGCCCCAGCATTTT. This codes for CASSPQTGYNNQPQHF. Filled out from reference TRBV18 and TRBJ1-5, the complete variable domain reads NAGVMQNPRHLVRRRGQEARLRCSPMKGHSHVYWYRQLPEEGLKFMVYLQKENIIDESGMPKERFSAEFPKEGPSILRIQQVVRGDSAAYFCASSPQTGYNNQPQHFGDGTRLSIL.

The table lists this clone with a few counts. The chain uses TRBV5-1 and TRBJ1-2; 7 nucleotides align to TRBD1. Germline V gene lookup returns CDR1 SGHRS and CDR2 YFSETQ. The CDR3 has 14 residues. V lost 7 bases to trimming and J lost 3 bases; unmatched junction nucleotides: 9. The DNA of the CDR3 is TGCGCCAGCCGGGACAGCGAAACCCACTATGGCTACACCTTC. Translating it yields CASRDSETHYGYTF.

This chain uses TRBV6-6 with TRBJ1-3, with a tentative D call TRBD1 (6 bases). The germline CDR1 and CDR2 sequences are MNHNY and SVGAGI (reference sequence). The CDR3 loop spans 14 amino acids. V lost 5 bases to trimming and J lost 4 bases, with 12 bases between them. This CDR3 reads CASSPRGQGNTIYF. For the CDR3, the DNA is TGTGCCAGCAGTCCGCGGGGGCAAGGAAACACCATATATTTT.

This clone occurred a few times. Other DNA sequences within the sample encode an identical CDR3. This chain links TRBV7-2 with TRBJ2-1; 8 bases line up with TRBD2. V was clipped by 2 bases and J by 9 bases; unmatched bases: 3. CDR1 and CDR2 from the germline V gene are SGHTA and FQGNSA. This CDR3 is built from 13 residues. The CDR3 DNA is TGTGCCAGCAGCTTATTGCTAGCGGGTGAGCAGTTCTTC. Translating gives CASSLLLAGEQFF.

This clone has a handful of counts. The CDR3 DNA reads TGCGCCAGCAGCCAAGACAACTCGTGGTCACCCCTCCACTTT. This gives the protein CASSQDNSWSPLHF. V and J are TRBV4-1 and TRBJ1-6; no clear D gene. The CDR3 has 14 residues. Trimming pared 0 bases from V and 10 bases from J, leaving 10 bases between. Germline V CDR1 and CDR2: MGHRA, YSYEKL.

The table lists this clone with a few counts. The gene calls are TRBV15 and TRBJ1-4, with TRBD1 identical over 9 bases. CDR3 size: 17 residues. From germline, CDR1 is LNHNV and CDR2 YYDKDF (reference sequence). V shed 0 bases, J shed 8 bases, and the junction held 10 bases outside the gene matches. Here the CDR3 DNA reads TGTGCCACCAGCAGAGATAGGGGGGGGACAGGGCGAGAAAAACTGTTTTTT. Translating it yields CATSRDRGGTGREKLFF.